Listed below are T cell receptor beta chains from one sample, sequenced in a study of blood T cell repertoires in COVID-19. TCRdb keeps only in-frame clones here, not all; method: immunoSEQ multiplex PCR. The sample lists more than 250,000 clones, about 89% occurring once. Sequenced sample: PBMCs or T cells enriched from blood (not recorded which). The receptors here all came from a woman younger than 30 who had recovered from COVID-19. Both conserved end residues are part of each CDR3. D genes are given only for firm matches. Clone sizes are given selectively: once, few, many, or a class where the clone is expanded.

D gene | clone size | J gene | V gene | CDR3 DNA | CDR3 protein
TRBD1 | few | TRBJ2-7 | TRBV11-3 | TGTGCCAGCAGCTTACTGCGGACAGGGACCTACGAGCAGTACTTC | CASSLLRTGTYEQYF
- | - | TRBJ2-5 | TRBV19 | TGTGCCAGTTGTCGGGGAAGAGAAGAGACCCAGTACTTC | CASCRGREETQYF
- | - | TRBJ1-2 | TRBV20-1 | TGCAGTGCTAGTTTTCACCTAGCTAACTATGGCTACACCTTC | CSASFHLANYGYTF
- | - | TRBJ2-3 | TRBV7-9 | TGTGCCAGCAGCGAGGGAGCGCTGCCGCAGTATTTT | CASSEGALPQYF
- | - | TRBJ1-2 | TRBV4-2 | TGTGCCAGCAGCCAAATCGGGGTCGCCTATGGCTACACCTTC | CASSQIGVAYGYTF
- | - | TRBJ2-3 | TRBV5-1 | TGCGCCAGCAGCTTGGAGGGGCGAGGCACAGATACGCAGTATTTT | CASSLEGRGTDTQYF
TRBD1 | few | TRBJ1-5 | TRBV7-9 | TGTGCCAGCAGCTTAGCCGGGACAGGGGCCAATCAGCCCCAGCATTTT | CASSLAGTGANQPQHF
- | - | TRBJ1-2 | TRBV5-8 | TGTGCCAGCAGCTTGGGGTTAGGGGGTGATGGCTACACCTTC | CASSLGLGGDGYTF
- | - | TRBJ1-1 | TRBV3-1/TRBV3-2 | TGTGCCAGCAGCCAAGGACTTCGGAACACTGAAGCTTTCTTT | CASSQGLRNTEAFF
TRBD2 | many | TRBJ2-2 | TRBV19 | TGTGCCAGTTCTAGCGGGAGTAATTACGGGGAGCTGTTTTTT | CASSSGSNYGELFF
- | - | TRBJ2-7 | TRBV5-5 | TGTGCCAGCAGCTTGCTCTCCTACGAGCAGTACTTC | CASSLLSYEQYF
TRBD2 | - | TRBJ2-3 | TRBV4-1 | TGCGCCAGCAGCCAAATCGGCCCGGGGGGACTAGCGTCGTATAGCACAGATACGCAGTATTTT | CASSQIGPGGLASYSTDTQYF
TRBD1 | - | TRBJ2-3 | TRBV13 | TGTGCCAGCAGCACCAACAGGGGTGCAGATACGCAGTATTTT | CASSTNRGADTQYF